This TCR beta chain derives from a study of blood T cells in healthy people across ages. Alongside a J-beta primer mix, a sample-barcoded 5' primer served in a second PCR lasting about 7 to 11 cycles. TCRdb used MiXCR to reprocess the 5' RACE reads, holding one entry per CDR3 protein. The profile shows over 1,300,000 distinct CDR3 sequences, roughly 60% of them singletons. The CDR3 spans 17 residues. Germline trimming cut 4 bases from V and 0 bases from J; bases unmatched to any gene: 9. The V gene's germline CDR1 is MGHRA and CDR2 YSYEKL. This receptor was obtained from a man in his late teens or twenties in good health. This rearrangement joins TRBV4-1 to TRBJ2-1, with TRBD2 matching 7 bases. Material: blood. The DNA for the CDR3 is TGCGCCAGCAGCCCCTTGGGGGGGGAGAACTCCTACAATGAGCAGTTCTTC. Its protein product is CASSPLGGENSYNEQFF.